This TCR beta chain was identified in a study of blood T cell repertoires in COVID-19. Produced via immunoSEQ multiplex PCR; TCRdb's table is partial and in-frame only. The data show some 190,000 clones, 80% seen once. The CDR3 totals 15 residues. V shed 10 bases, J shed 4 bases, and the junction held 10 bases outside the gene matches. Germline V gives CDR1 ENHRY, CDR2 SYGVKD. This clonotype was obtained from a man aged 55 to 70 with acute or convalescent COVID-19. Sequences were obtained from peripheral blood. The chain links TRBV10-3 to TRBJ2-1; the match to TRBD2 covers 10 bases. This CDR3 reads CATTGSGGDYNEQFF. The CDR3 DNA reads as TGTGCCACGACCGGGAGCGGGGGGGATTACAATGAGCAGTTCTTC.